The present T cell receptor beta chain was sequenced within a study of CD8 T cells in ankylosing spondylitis. Study-wide findings and caveats: A motif in TCR beta, a set of fewer than ten highly homologous variants, appeared characteristic of ankylosing spondylitis blood. There was reportedly significant enrichment of clones that were disease-linked in matched ankylosing spondylitis synovial fluid. Reports of some motif variants in reactive arthritis synovial fluid and blood predate this one. Disease-linked clones bore a CD8+ phenotype and were relatively rare in peripheral blood.

The germline gives CDR1 MNHEY, CDR2 SVGEGT. The trim removed 6 bases at V and 2 bases at J, leaving 17 bases unmatched. The CDR3 totals 21 residues. This clonotype has at least ten counts. Its antigen is still unknown. Quantitative 5'-RACE was performed with molecular barcodes, and it yielded the TCR beta libraries. TCRdb used MiXCR to reprocess the 5' RACE reads, holding one entry per CDR3 protein. This sample has approximately 440,000 distinct CDR3 sequences, with over 15% found just once. This TCR was recovered from a male donor with ankylosing spondylitis. The chain recombines TRBV6-2 or TRBV6-3 with TRBJ2-2, with TRBD2 matching over 14 bases. The sequenced material came from blood, either unsorted or a sorted T cell fraction (not recorded which). The CDR3: CASSPRGRLAGGSLNTGELFF. The CDR3 DNA is TGTGCCAGCAGCCCCAGGGGCAGACTAGCGGGAGGGTCGTTAAACACCGGGGAGCTGTTTTTT.